Below, 3 T cell receptor beta chains from the same sample are listed, as sequenced in a study of CD8+CD57+ T cells in acquired aplastic anemia. CDR3 and TCR beta VDJ profiling relied on genomic DNA as the template. TCRdb recomputed calls from the reads with MiXCR, one row per CDR3 protein. The sample carries some 120,000 distinct CDR3 sequences, 48% recorded once. The specimen was sorted CD4+, CD8+, or CD8+CD57+ T cells (not recorded which) from PBMCs. These TCRs come from a human donor in good health, serving as a control.

CDR3: CATSDQNQPQHF. DNA for the CDR3: TGTGCCACCAGTGACCAGAATCAGCCCCAGCATTTT. The chain carries TRBV24-1 and TRBJ1-5; D gene ambiguous. The V end was cut by 4 bases, the J end by 4 bases, with 4 bases between. CDR1 and CDR2 (germline): KGHDR, SFDVKD. The CDR3 extends over 12 amino acids.

This clonotype appeared many times. The chain couples TRBV7-9 to TRBJ2-2; TRBD2 is a possible D gene (6 bases). The V gene's germline CDR1 is SEHNR and CDR2 FQNEAQ (reference sequence). The CDR3 is made up of 15 amino acids. With 4 bases removed from V and 1 base from J, the gap between germline ends came to 10 bases. The CDR3 is CASSSPGGNTGELFF. CDR3 nucleotides: TGTGCCAGCAGCTCTCCCGGGGGGAACACCGGGGAGCTGTTTTTT.

The chain uses TRBV5-1 and TRBJ1-6, with D possibly being TRBD1 (6 bases). This CDR3 is 16 amino acids long. CDR1 is SGHRS and CDR2 is YFSETQ in the germline V gene. Trimming left V 1 base short and J 9 bases short, with 17 bases between. This CDR3 reads CASSLSPGVLGSPLHF. The CDR3 nucleotides read TGCGCCAGCAGCTTGTCGCCAGGGGTTTTGGGTTCACCCCTCCACTTT.